Below, 22 T cell receptor beta chains from the same sample are listed, as sequenced in a study of graft-versus-host responses after intestinal transplantation. Antigens of these TCRs are unknown. Sequenced by immunoSEQ multiplex PCR; TCRdb stores in-frame clones only, minus some. The table has 84,000 or so clones, around nine tenths seen once. The sequenced sample was unstimulated CD8+ T cells sorted from spleen or lymph node cells, obtained before transplant. The origin of the receptors is a human donor who was the organ donor for an intestinal transplant.

This sequence joins TRBV21-1 and TRBJ1-2. TRBV21-1 represents a pseudogene. This CDR3 contains 14 residues. DNA for the CDR3: TGTGCCAGCAGCCCCCGACGAGAGTATTATGGCTACACCTTC. As protein: CASSPRREYYGYTF.

Points on this clone: Other DNA sequences in this specimen translate into the identical CDR3. The chain is built from TRBV6-4 and TRBJ1-1, with D hard to call. The V and J ends lost 0 bases and 2 bases respectively, with 4 bases between them. Per germline, CDR1 MRHNA and CDR2 SNTAGT. The CDR3 sequence is 13 residues long. CDR3 residues: CASSDSQNTEAFF. In DNA form, the CDR3 reads TGTGCCAGCAGTGACTCACAAAACACTGAAGCTTTCTTT.

The V and J genes are TRBV19 and TRBJ2-4, with 9 bases aligning to TRBD1. Germline CDR1 LNHDA, CDR2 SQIVND (reference sequence). Germline trimming cut 7 bases from V and 8 bases from J; bases unmatched to any gene: 9. There are 14 residues in the CDR3. The CDR3 sequence is CASNPGQGWDIQYF. The CDR3 DNA reads TGTGCCAGTAACCCGGGACAGGGTTGGGACATTCAGTACTTC.

This chain joins TRBV28 and TRBJ1-4; D not certain. V was trimmed by 2 bases and J by 4 bases, leaving 5 bases between them. Per germline, CDR1 MDHEN and CDR2 SYDVKM. The CDR3 extends over 13 amino acids. The CDR3 loop is CASSLTGNEKLFF. The DNA of the CDR3 is TGTGCCAGCAGTTTAACGGGTAATGAAAAACTGTTTTTT.

This clone was seen a handful of times. This chain links TRBV28 with TRBJ2-1; 7 bases fit TRBD1. V lost 6 bases, J lost 7 bases, and 6 bases stayed unmatched. The CDR3 has 13 residues. Per the germline V gene, CDR1 is MDHEN and CDR2 is SYDVKM. The CDR3 sequence is CASRQPGGNEQFF. CDR3 in DNA: TGTGCCAGCAGACAACCAGGGGGTAATGAGCAGTTCTTC. Based on the CDR3 plus reference TRBV28 and TRBJ2-1, the full variable domain is DVKVTQSSRYLVKRTGEKVFLECVQDMDHENMFWYRQDPGLGLRLIYFSYDVKMKEKGDIPEGYSVSREKKERFSLILESASTNQTSMYLCASRQPGGNEQFFGPGTRLTVL.

The CDR3 protein is CASSLGLRLSTDTQYF. Here the CDR3 DNA reads TGCGCCAGCAGCTTGGGGCTCAGGTTAAGCACAGATACGCAGTATTTT. The chain combines TRBV5-1 with TRBJ2-3; D is ambiguous. Germline V CDR1 and CDR2: SGHRS, YFSETQ. V was pared by 0 bases and J by 0 bases, with 11 bases between. The CDR3 is made up of 16 amino acids. Filled out from reference TRBV5-1 and TRBJ2-3, the complete variable domain reads KAGVTQTPRYLIKTRGQQVTLSCSPISGHRSVSWYQQTPGQGLQFLFEYFSETQRNKGNFPGRFSGRQFSNSRSEMNVSTLELGDSALYLCASSLGLRLSTDTQYFGPGTRLTVL.

The V call is TRBV29-1, the J call TRBJ2-3; TRBD2 matches 10 bases. The CDR3 has 15 amino acids. The V and J ends lost 4 bases and 5 bases, in that order; junction bases with no gene match: 9. Germline lookup yields CDR1 SQVTM and CDR2 ANQGSEA. CDR3 DNA sequence: TGCAGCGTTGGGTTTGGGACTAGCGTCGTAGATACGCAGTATTTT. This translates into CSVGFGTSVVDTQYF.

The chain uses TRBV4-2 and TRBJ2-2, with TRBD2 as a possible D gene (6 bases). This CDR3 contains 18 residues. The V gene's germline CDR1 is LGHNA and CDR2 YNFKEQ. Trimming cost V 0 bases and J 2 bases, with 16 bases left between them. The CDR3 sequence is CASSQEPGLDYNTGELFF. In DNA form, the CDR3 reads TGTGCCAGCAGCCAAGAACCGGGACTCGATTATAACACCGGGGAGCTGTTTTTT.

The chain joins TRBV5-1 to TRBJ2-1; the D is unclear. The germline CDR1 and CDR2 sequences are SGHRS and YFSETQ. Trimming removed 7 bases at V and 7 bases at J, with 15 bases between. CDR3 length equals 13 residues. This CDR3 reads CASRRVPGNEQFF. CDR3 bases: TGCGCCAGCCGGCGCGTCCCAGGTAATGAGCAGTTCTTC.

CDR3 coding DNA: TGTGCCAGCAAAGAGACAGGGCAGGGGAACACTGAAGCTTTCTTT. Translation: CASKETGQGNTEAFF. V usage is TRBV6-4 and J usage is TRBJ1-1, with TRBD1 identical over 7 bases. Germline V lookup: CDR1 MRHNA, CDR2 SNTAGT. The V gene end was trimmed by 7 bases and the J gene end by 1 base; junction bases not matched to a gene: 9. The CDR3 is 15 amino acids.

This clone was recorded only once. The chain employs TRBV28 and TRBJ1-3, with 9 bases matching TRBD1. This CDR3 has 15 residues. The J segment lost 0 bases and the V segment lost 6 bases, leaving 3 bases of the junction unmatched. Germline assignment: CDR1 MDHEN and CDR2 SYDVKM. CDR3 sequence (DNA): TGTGCCAGCAGGGAGACAGGGGGCTCTGGAAACACCATATATTTT. Amino acids: CASRETGGSGNTIYF.

The rearrangement joins TRBV27 to TRBJ1-2; TRBD1 aligns across 8 bases. Germline-derived CDR1 and CDR2 are MNHEY and SMNVEV (reference sequence). V lost 4 bases and J lost 0; bases outside the gene matches: 4. The CDR3 spans 15 residues. Here the CDR3 reads CASSSGGVANYGYTF. The CDR3 coding sequence is TGTGCCAGCAGTTCAGGGGGCGTAGCTAACTATGGCTACACCTTC.

This sequence joins TRBV2 and TRBJ1-1; unclear D gene. Between the trimmed V and J ends, which lost 0 bases and 0 bases, there was a span of 5 bases. CDR1 SNHLY and CDR2 FYNNEI come from the germline V gene. There are 14 residues in the CDR3. CDR3 sequence reads: CASSEARVNTEAFF. CDR3 nucleotide sequence: TGTGCCAGCAGTGAAGCAAGAGTGAACACTGAAGCTTTCTTT.

This rearrangement joins TRBV6-1 to TRBJ2-1; possible D gene TRBD1, 5 bases. The CDR3 has 15 amino acids. Germline V gene data show CDR1 as MNHNS and CDR2 as SASEGT. The V end lost 2 bases, the J end lost 1 base, and 9 bases lay between the germline ends. The CDR3 sequence: CASSEIDSSYNEQFF. CDR3 sequence (DNA): TGTGCCAGCAGTGAAATTGACAGTTCCTACAATGAGCAGTTCTTC.

The rearrangement uses TRBV27 and TRBJ1-2; D possibly corresponds to TRBD1 (6 bases). The germline CDR1 and CDR2 sequences are MNHEY and SMNVEV (reference sequence). The CDR3 has 16 amino acids. The V end lost 2 bases, the J end lost 4 bases, and 17 bases lay between the germline ends. DNA of the CDR3: TGTGCCAGCAGTTTAAGGGACAACCCAGTATTCTATGGCTACACCTTC. Protein sequence: CASSLRDNPVFYGYTF.

The chain employs TRBV4-1 and TRBJ1-1; D is uncertain. V shed 0 bases and J shed 0 bases, with 5 bases lying between them. Germline V gives CDR1 MGHRA, CDR2 YSYEKL. The CDR3 runs to 14 residues. CDR3 nucleotides: TGCGCCAGCAGCCAAGACCGGTTGAACACTGAAGCTTTCTTT. Encoded protein: CASSQDRLNTEAFF.

The count of this clone is one. The J gene is TRBJ2-7, the V gene TRBV27, with unresolved D. The V gene's germline CDR1 is MNHEY and CDR2 SMNVEV (reference sequence). This CDR3 region has 16 residues. V was pared by 5 bases and J by 0 bases, with 17 bases between. In DNA, the CDR3 is TGTGCCAGCAGTACCAACAAGTTCTGGATCTCCTACGAGCAGTACTTC. It yields the protein CASSTNKFWISYEQYF.

The DNA for the CDR3 is TGTGCCAGCAGCTTGGTGGTAGCGGGATACAATGAGCAGTTCTTC. This codes for CASSLVVAGYNEQFF. The genes are TRBV5-5 and TRBJ2-1; 8 bases match TRBD2. The CDR3 covers 15 residues. CDR1 and CDR2 from the germline V gene are SGHKS and YYEKEE (reference sequence). The V gene end was trimmed by 0 bases and the J gene end by 4 bases; junction bases not matched to a gene: 3.

V is TRBV5-1 and J is TRBJ2-7; tentative D call: TRBD1 (6 bases). The V and J ends lost 9 bases and 0 bases respectively, with 13 bases between them. This CDR3 spans 13 amino acids. Germline CDR1 and CDR2: SGHRS and YFSETQ. The CDR3 here is CAITGNGSYEQYF. The CDR3 DNA follows: TGCGCCATCACAGGGAACGGCTCCTACGAGCAGTACTTC. Full variable domain (remainder filled in from reference TRBV5-1 and TRBJ2-7): KAGVTQTPRYLIKTRGQQVTLSCSPISGHRSVSWYQQTPGQGLQFLFEYFSETQRNKGNFPGRFSGRQFSNSRSEMNVSTLELGDSALYLCAITGNGSYEQYFGPGTRLTVT.

This sequence joins TRBV14 and TRBJ2-7; 8 positions match TRBD1. The V segment lost 1 base and the J segment 0 bases; nucleotides outside the gene matches: 2. The CDR3 totals 15 residues. Germline CDR1 reads SGHDN; CDR2 reads FVKESK. The CDR3 DNA sequence: TGTGCCAGCAGCCAAGGGGACAGGAGCTCCTACGAGCAGTACTTC. Protein product: CASSQGDRSSYEQYF. The complete variable domain, with remaining parts taken from reference TRBV14 and TRBJ2-7, reads EAGVTQFPSHSVIEKGQTVTLRCDPISGHDNLYWYRRVMGKEIKFLLHFVKESKQDESGMPNNRFLAERTGGTYSTLKVQPAELEDSGVYFCASSQGDRSSYEQYFGPGTRLTVT.

The table lists this clone with a count of one. J is TRBJ2-1 and V is TRBV28, with D possibly being TRBD1 or TRBD2 (5 bases each). Trimming pared 3 bases from V and 4 bases from J, leaving 16 bases between. The V gene's germline CDR1 is MDHEN and CDR2 SYDVKM. The CDR3 covers 16 residues. The CDR3 sequence: CASSFWMGDQYNEQFF. CDR3 bases: TGTGCCAGCAGTTTTTGGATGGGGGACCAGTACAATGAGCAGTTCTTC.

The genes are TRBV6-4 and TRBJ1-6; D possibly corresponds to TRBD1 (5 bases). Germline lookup yields CDR1 MRHNA and CDR2 SNTAGT. V lost 6 bases to trimming and J lost 10 bases, with 16 bases between them. The CDR3 totals 14 residues. The CDR3 DNA reads as TGTGCCAGCAGGGACCGGGCAGGGAACTCACCCCTCCACTTT. This translates into CASRDRAGNSPLHF.